This T cell receptor (beta chain) was captured in a study of siplizumab effects on memory and regulatory T cells. Germline lookup yields CDR1 MNHEY and CDR2 SVGAGI. V was pared by 5 bases and J by 4 bases, with 14 bases between. This CDR3 is built from 14 residues. Repertoires were generated with immunoSEQ multiplex PCR, while TCRdb's copy carries only in-frame clones and drops some. The sample contains some 100,000 clones, about 90% of which appear only once. This receptor was identified in a human donor in good health. What was sequenced was Tregs sorted from blood. J is TRBJ1-2 and V is TRBV6-5, with D unclear. CDR3 DNA: TGTGCCAGCAGTCCACGATTACTTGGCTATGGCTACACCTTC. Translated, it gives CASSPRLLGYGYTF.